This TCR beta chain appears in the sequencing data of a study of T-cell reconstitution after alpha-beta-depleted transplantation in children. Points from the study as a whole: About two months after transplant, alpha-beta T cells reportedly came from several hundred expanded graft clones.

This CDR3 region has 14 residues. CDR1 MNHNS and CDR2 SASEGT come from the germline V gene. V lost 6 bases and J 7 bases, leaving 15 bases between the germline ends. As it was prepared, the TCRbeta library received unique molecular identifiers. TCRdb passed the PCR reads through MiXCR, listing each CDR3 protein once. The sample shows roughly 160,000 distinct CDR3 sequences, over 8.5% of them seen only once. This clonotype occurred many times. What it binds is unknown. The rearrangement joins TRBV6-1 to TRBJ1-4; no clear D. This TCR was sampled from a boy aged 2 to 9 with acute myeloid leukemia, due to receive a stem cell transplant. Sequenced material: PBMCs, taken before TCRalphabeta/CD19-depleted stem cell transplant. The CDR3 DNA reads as TGTGCCAGCAGCCCAAGTCGTTACGGTGAAAAACTGTTTTTT. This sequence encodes CASSPSRYGEKLFF.